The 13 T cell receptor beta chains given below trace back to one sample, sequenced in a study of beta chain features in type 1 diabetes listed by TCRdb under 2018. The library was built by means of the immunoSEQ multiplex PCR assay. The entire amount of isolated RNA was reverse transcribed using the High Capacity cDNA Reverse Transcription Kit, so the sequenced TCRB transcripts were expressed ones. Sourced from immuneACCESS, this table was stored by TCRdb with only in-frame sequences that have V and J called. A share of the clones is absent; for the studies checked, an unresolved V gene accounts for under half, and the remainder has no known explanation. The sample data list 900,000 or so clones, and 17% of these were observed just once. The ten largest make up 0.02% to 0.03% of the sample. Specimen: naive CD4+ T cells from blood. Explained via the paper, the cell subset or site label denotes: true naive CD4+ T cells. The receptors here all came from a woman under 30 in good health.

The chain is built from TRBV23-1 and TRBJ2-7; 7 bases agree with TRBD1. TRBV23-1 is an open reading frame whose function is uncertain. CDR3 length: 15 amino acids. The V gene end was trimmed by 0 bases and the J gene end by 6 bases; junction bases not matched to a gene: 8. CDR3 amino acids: CASSQSMRQGPEQYF. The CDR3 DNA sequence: TGCGCCAGCAGTCAATCTATGAGACAGGGTCCCGAGCAGTACTTC.

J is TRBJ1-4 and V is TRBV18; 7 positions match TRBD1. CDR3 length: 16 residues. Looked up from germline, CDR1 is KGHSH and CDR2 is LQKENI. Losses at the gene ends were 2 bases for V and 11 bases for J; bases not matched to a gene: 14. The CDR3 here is CASSPGVGTAERKLFF. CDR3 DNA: TGTGCCAGCTCACCAGGGGTCGGGACAGCAGAAAGGAAACTGTTTTTT.

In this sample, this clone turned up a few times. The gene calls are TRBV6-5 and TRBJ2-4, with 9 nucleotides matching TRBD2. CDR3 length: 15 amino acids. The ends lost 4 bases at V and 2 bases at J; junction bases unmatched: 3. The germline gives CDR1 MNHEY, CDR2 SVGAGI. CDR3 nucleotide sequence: TGTGCCAGCAGTTTAGCGGGAGACCCCAAAAACATTCAGTACTTC. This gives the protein CASSLAGDPKNIQYF.

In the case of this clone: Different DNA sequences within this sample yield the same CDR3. The CDR3 loop reads CATSGGLAGAYEQYF. The CDR3 nucleotides are TGTGCCACCAGCGGGGGACTAGCGGGAGCCTACGAGCAGTACTTC. V and J are TRBV15 and TRBJ2-7, with TRBD2 matching 14 bases. This CDR3 comprises 15 residues. V dropped 5 bases and J dropped 2; count of bases not matched to a gene: 2. The germline V gene encodes CDR1 LNHNV and CDR2 YYDKDF (reference sequence). Filled out from reference TRBV15 and TRBJ2-7, the complete variable domain reads DAMVIQNPRYQVTQFGKPVTLSCSQTLNHNVMYWYQQKSSQAPKLLFHYYDKDFNNEADTPDNFQSRRPNTSFCFLDIRSPGLGDTAMYLCATSGGLAGAYEQYFGPGTRLTVT.

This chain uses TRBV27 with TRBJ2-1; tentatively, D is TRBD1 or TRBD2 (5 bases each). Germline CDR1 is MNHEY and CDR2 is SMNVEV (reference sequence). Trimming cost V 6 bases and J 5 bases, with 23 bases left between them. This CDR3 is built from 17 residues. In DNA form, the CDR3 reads TGTGCCAGCAGGCCCTTCGGGGCGAGGGGACGGAACAATGAGCAGTTCTTC. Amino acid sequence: CASRPFGARGRNNEQFF.

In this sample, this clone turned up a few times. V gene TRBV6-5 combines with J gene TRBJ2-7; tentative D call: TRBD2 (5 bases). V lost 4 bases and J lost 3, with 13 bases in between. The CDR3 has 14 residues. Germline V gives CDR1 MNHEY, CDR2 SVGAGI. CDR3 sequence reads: CASSWTGKYYEQYF. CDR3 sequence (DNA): TGTGCCAGCAGTTGGACGGGGAAATACTACGAGCAGTACTTC.

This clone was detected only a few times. CDR3 coding DNA: TGCGCCAGCAGCCAAGAGGTCGGGACTTATATCTCTGAGCAGTTCTTC. Its translation is CASSQEVGTYISEQFF. This rearrangement joins TRBV4-3 to TRBJ2-1, with D maybe TRBD2 (6 bases). CDR1 LGHNA and CDR2 YSLEER come from the germline V gene. The CDR3 extends over 16 amino acids. Trimming removed 0 bases at V and 9 bases at J, with 18 bases between.

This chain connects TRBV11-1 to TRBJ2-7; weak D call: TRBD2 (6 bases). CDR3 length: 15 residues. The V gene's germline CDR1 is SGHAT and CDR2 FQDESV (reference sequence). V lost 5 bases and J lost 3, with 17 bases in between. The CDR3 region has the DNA TGTGCCAGCAGCACGGCGGGAACTGGTGGCTACGAGCAGTACTTC. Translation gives CASSTAGTGGYEQYF.

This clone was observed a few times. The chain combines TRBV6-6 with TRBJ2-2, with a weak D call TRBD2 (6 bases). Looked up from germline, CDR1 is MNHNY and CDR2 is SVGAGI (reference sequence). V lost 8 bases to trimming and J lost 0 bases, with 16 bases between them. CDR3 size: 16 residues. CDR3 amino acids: CASGLADQTNTGELFF. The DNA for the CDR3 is TGTGCCAGCGGGTTAGCGGACCAAACGAACACCGGGGAGCTGTTTTTT.

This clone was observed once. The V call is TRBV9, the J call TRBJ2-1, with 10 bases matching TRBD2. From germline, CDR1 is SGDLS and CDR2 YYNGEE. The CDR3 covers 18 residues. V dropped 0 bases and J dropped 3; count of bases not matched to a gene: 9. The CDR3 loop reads CASSVGIGGLADYNEQFF. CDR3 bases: TGTGCCAGCAGCGTAGGGATCGGTGGACTAGCGGACTACAATGAGCAGTTCTTC.

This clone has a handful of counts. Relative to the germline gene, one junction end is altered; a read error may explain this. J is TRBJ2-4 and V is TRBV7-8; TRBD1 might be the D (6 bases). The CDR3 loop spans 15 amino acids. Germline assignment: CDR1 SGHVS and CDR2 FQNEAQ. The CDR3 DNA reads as TGTGCCAGCAGCTTAGGGGGTGATCGCGTCAGGGGCCCGGTCTTC. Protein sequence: CASSLGGDRVRGPVF.

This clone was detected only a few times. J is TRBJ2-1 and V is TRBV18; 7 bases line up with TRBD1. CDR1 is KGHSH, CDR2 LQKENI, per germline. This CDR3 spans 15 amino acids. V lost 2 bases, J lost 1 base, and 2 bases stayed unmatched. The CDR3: CASSPSRGSYNEQFF. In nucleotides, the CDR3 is TGTGCCAGCTCACCATCCAGGGGGTCCTACAATGAGCAGTTCTTC.

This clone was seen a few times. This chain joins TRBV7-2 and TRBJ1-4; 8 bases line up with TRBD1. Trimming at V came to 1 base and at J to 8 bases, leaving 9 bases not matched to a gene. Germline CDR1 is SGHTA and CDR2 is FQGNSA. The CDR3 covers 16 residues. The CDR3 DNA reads TGTGCCAGCAGCTTAGTGCTAGGACAGGGATGGGAAAAACTGTTTTTT. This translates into CASSLVLGQGWEKLFF.